This TCR beta chain was profiled in a study of shared clonotypes between healthy human individuals (dated by TCRdb to the early 2020s). With regard to the full study: A couple of women and three men aged 18 to 49 years were included in the cohort. Per donor, three plates each were used for CD4 naive and CD4 memory, two for CD8 naive, and one for CD8 memory. The study deeply sequenced blood TCR repertoires of five healthy adults to estimate repertoire size and the extent of clonotype sharing between individuals. To increase sequencing depth and limit assay-specific biases, different laboratories used diverse techniques to prepare libraries and sequence TCR repertoires. Between about 0.85 and 9.5 billion PBMCs per donor were obtained by leukapheresis.

The donors were healthy, HIV-negative adults with no recently reported acute infections or vaccinations. Only Caucasian adults living in Nashville, Tennessee, USA were represented among the donors. CD4+ T cells were enriched by magnetic negative selection, after which naive cells were positively selected on CD45RA and the negative fraction was taken as the memory subset. After blood collection by leukapheresis, PBMCs were isolated using Ficoll-Histopaque density gradient centrifugation and then cryopreserved in the vapor phase of liquid nitrogen. Analytical flow cytometry was used to check the purity and quantity of every magnetically sorted T cell population. Genomic DNA was isolated from every sorted fraction and measured by UV absorbance on a Nanodrop 2000c. Overall study results and their limits: Estimated clonotype richness was generally larger for naive than for memory subsets. Compared with non-shared clonotypes, clonotypes shared by all four sorted-subset donors had higher generation probabilities. When a handful of donors were compared, the shared fraction of clonotypes was about 5% for naive CD4, approximately 3.5% for naive CD8, 2% to 2.5% for memory CD4, and 0.4% for memory CD8. Pairwise subsampling indicated that sequencing depth was expected to affect the degree of clonotype sharing among donors. The genetic and exposure-history diversity represented was limited by the small number of donors. Sampling was limited to blood, and TCR repertoires in tissue likely differ from TCR repertoires in blood. Incomplete sequencing was indicated by rarefaction of sorted-subset datasets, despite the large sequencing depth.

On this clone: The antigen this receptor binds is unknown. No base quality information exists; no much larger clone differs at one position.

TCR CDR3 regions were amplified from genomic DNA by multiplex PCR using the deep immunoSEQ assay. For each cell subset, the extracted genomic DNA was distributed evenly across all wells of several immunoSEQ 96-well plates, and each plate served as one replicate. Each replicate PCR for sorted subsets received around 200 ng genomic DNA, equal to tens of thousands of T cell genomes. Purified libraries were quantified with a Qubit 3.0 fluorometer, sized on a Bioanalyzer 2100, and re-quantified with the KAPA Library Quantification kit. Every immunoSEQ 96-well plate was sequenced on a dedicated single-read 150-cycle Illumina NextSeq 550 flow cell. The authors' analysis ran thus. Because the immunoSEQ output included only junctional sequences and no quality scores, the filtering could not be the same as the filtering used for full-length reads. To assign V/J genes and CDR3, sequences were annotated using PyIR, a Python wrapper for IgBLAST v1.9, with IMGT germline references. Reads were filtered out if the reads had weak V/J assignments (E-value above 1e-6), no CDR3, stop codons, out-of-frame junctions, or ambiguous translated residues. A V3J clonotype was defined by an identical inferred V gene, J gene, and CDR3 amino acid sequence. Percentage overlap between repertoires was computed as shared unique clonotypes divided by the size of the smaller repertoire. RTK rarefaction, the Chao1 estimator, and Recon v2.1 estimates of unobserved clonotypes were used to assess repertoire richness. OLGA was used to compute generation probabilities for all TCRbeta clonotypes that the gDNA method yielded from a few donors. TCRdb mirrors the immuneACCESS table, restricted to in-frame sequences. Some clones are absent from its copies; in checked studies, under half trace to an unresolved V gene, and the reason for the others is unknown. D and trimming come from the DNA, and the V and J calls and clone size come from that table. In this sample the table shows roughly 1,600,000 clones, approximately 98.5% of which occur a single time. The ten largest clonotypes hold about 0.35% of the sample.

The material sequenced was naive CD4+ T cells sorted from blood. The sample's cell subset or site label, in plain terms: CD45RA+ positively selected. The sequence derives from a man under 40 in good health.

The nucleotide sequence reads TGTGCCAGCAGCCACCCTAGCGGTCTCTCCTACGAGCAGTACTTC. The resulting protein is CASSHPSGLSYEQYF. Recombination linked TRBV27 to TRBJ2-7, and 7 bases in between align with TRBD2. Ends trimmed: V by 6 bases, J by 0 bases; bases unmatched to a gene: 8. Measured from the cysteine to the phenylalanine, the CDR3 is 15 residues long. Here the CDR3 DNA is all that survives: 45 bases in frame from base 1. Taken from the germline V gene (reference sequence), the CDR1 and CDR2 loops are MNHEY and SMNVEV.